This is a list of T cell receptor beta chains from one sample in a study of blood T cell repertoires in COVID-19. Profiled with immunoSEQ multiplex PCR; TCRdb holds only in-frame clones, not every one. The table has approximately 210,000 clones, 80% to 85% seen once; the top ten hold roughly a tenth. The sequencing input was peripheral blood. Every receptor here comes from a woman older than 75 with COVID-19, enrolled during active disease. The CDR3 runs from the conserved cysteine through the conserved F or W. D genes are given only for firm matches. Clone size is shown for a subset of rows, as once, few, many or a class of expanded clone.

d_call,clone_size,j_call,v_call,cdr3_nt,cdr3_aa
.,.,TRBJ1-1,TRBV4-3,TGCGCCAGCAGCCAATTAGGGGGGGGGACTGAAGCTTTCTTT,CASSQLGGGTEAFF
.,.,TRBJ2-3,TRBV9,TGTGCCAGCAGCGTAGTTTTACCCGACAGGCACATCACAGATACGCAGTATTTT,CASSVVLPDRHITDTQYF
TRBD1,.,TRBJ1-2,TRBV5-1,TGCGCCAGCAGCCCAGGGGACAGGGAAAACTATGGCTACACCTTC,CASSPGDRENYGYTF
.,.,TRBJ1-1,TRBV2,TGTGCCAGCAGGGCCTCTGAAGCTTTCTTT,CASRASEAFF
.,.,TRBJ1-2,TRBV10-3,TGTGCCATCAGCCCCGGACAAGAATATGGCTACACCTTC,CAISPGQEYGYTF
TRBD1,.,TRBJ1-6,TRBV7-9,TGTGCCAGCAGTAGATCGACAGGGCGGGATAATTCACCCCTCCACTTT,CASSRSTGRDNSPLHF
.,once,TRBJ1-1,TRBV2,TGTGCCAGCTCGCTCAGAGACGCGGGATCCAACACTGAAGCTTTCTTT,CASSLRDAGSNTEAFF
.,.,TRBJ1-3,TRBV7-8,TGTGCCAGCAGCTTATATATGGGAAACACCATATATTTT,CASSLYMGNTIYF
TRBD1,.,TRBJ2-5,TRBV6-5,TGTGCCAGCAGTTTGGGACAGGGACGGGAGACCCAGTACTTC,CASSLGQGRETQYF
.,.,TRBJ2-7,TRBV3-1/TRBV3-2,TGTGCCAGCAGCCCCCCCGCCGCGGCCCTCTTTGGGTACGAGCAGTACTTC,CASSPPAAALFGYEQYF
.,.,TRBJ2-7,TRBV6-4,TGTGCCAGCAGAAGCCGCTTGGGTGGGCGTCAAGGTGAGAGAGAGTACTTC,CASRSRLGGRQGEREYF
TRBD1,.,TRBJ1-6,TRBV9,TGTGCCAGCAGTGCATCAGGGGGACAGACACCCCTCCACTTT,CASSASGGQTPLHF
TRBD2,.,TRBJ2-1,TRBV19,TGTGCCAGTAACGAGCGGGGGGGGTACAATGAGCAGTTCTTC,CASNERGGYNEQFF
TRBD2,once,TRBJ2-2,TRBV15,TGTGCCACCAGCAGAGATCTAGCGGGGGGCAACACCGGGGAGCTGTTTTTT,CATSRDLAGGNTGELFF
TRBD2,.,TRBJ2-5,TRBV6-5,TGTGCCAGCAGCCGATCTTCTCTAGCGGACCAGTACTTC,CASSRSSLADQYF
.,.,TRBJ2-3,TRBV7-2,TGTGCCAGCAGCCCACGGGGGATTAGCACAGATACGCAGTATTTT,CASSPRGISTDTQYF
TRBD2,.,TRBJ2-5,TRBV6-2/TRBV6-3,TGTGCCAGCAGTACTCCTCTCGGGGGGGGCCAGCGGGAGACCCAGTACTTC,CASSTPLGGGQRETQYF
.,.,TRBJ1-2,TRBV28,TGTGCCAGCAGTTCCCCCGGGAGGGGGGGGTCCGGTGGCTACACCTTC,CASSSPGRGGSGGYTF
TRBD1,.,TRBJ1-2,TRBV6-6,TGTGCCAGCAGCTACCGGGACAGCTTCTATGGCTACACCTTC,CASSYRDSFYGYTF
.,.,TRBJ1-5,TRBV5-8,TGTGCCAGCAGCGGGGGGGACCGGATCAATCAGCCCCAGCATTTT,CASSGGDRINQPQHF
.,.,TRBJ2-5,TRBV3-1/TRBV3-2,TGTGCCAGCAGCCAAGATGGCGGGGCAGAGACCCAGTACTTC,CASSQDGGAETQYF
.,.,TRBJ1-6,TRBV19,TGTGCCAGTAGTATTGACAGGTATAATTCACCCCTCCACTTT,CASSIDRYNSPLHF
.,.,TRBJ2-3,TRBV11-2,TGTGCCAGCAGTCTAGGACAGACCCTTAGCACAGATACGCAGTATTTT,CASSLGQTLSTDTQYF
.,.,TRBJ1-4,TRBV29-1,TGCAGCGTTGAAGCCCCTCCAACTAATGAAAAACTGTTTTTT,CSVEAPPTNEKLFF
TRBD1,.,TRBJ1-5,TRBV29-1,TGCAGCGTGGGGGACAGGGGGAATCAGCCCCAGCATTTT,CSVGDRGNQPQHF
.,.,TRBJ2-2,TRBV10-3,TGTGCCATCAGCCTTGCAACCAACAGCGGCGGGGAGCTGTTTTTT,CAISLATNSGGELFF
TRBD1,.,TRBJ2-5,TRBV18,TGTGCCAGCTCATCGACAGGGGGCGCAGAGACCCAGTACTTC,CASSSTGGAETQYF
.,.,TRBJ1-2,TRBV6-5,TGTGCCAGCAGCACTACAGGGCTTGGCTACACCTTC,CASSTTGLGYTF
.,.,TRBJ1-6,TRBV19,TGTGCCAGTAGTATTACGGTATTCTATTCACCCCTCCACTTT,CASSITVFYSPLHF
.,few,TRBJ1-4,TRBV27,TGTGCCAGCAGTTCAGTAACAACTAATGAAAAACTGTTTTTT,CASSSVTTNEKLFF
.,.,TRBJ2-1,TRBV4-1,TGCGCCAGCAGCCAATTCGCAGGGGCGTACGTAAATGAGCAGTTCTTC,CASSQFAGAYVNEQFF
.,.,TRBJ2-2,TRBV18,TGTGCCAGCTCACCAATGCAGGGAACCGGGGAGCTGTTTTTT,CASSPMQGTGELFF
TRBD1,.,TRBJ2-2,TRBV28,TGTGCCAGCACCGTCTCGGGACAGGCCCCCGGGGAGCTGTTTTTT,CASTVSGQAPGELFF
.,.,TRBJ1-5,TRBV28,TGTGCCAGCATCTCACACGCCGGGACAAGTAGCAATCAGCCCCAGCATTTT,CASISHAGTSSNQPQHF
.,.,TRBJ1-2,TRBV7-2,TGTGCCAGCAGCTTAGCGCGGACTTTTGGCGGCTACACCTTC,CASSLARTFGGYTF
.,.,TRBJ1-4,TRBV28,TGTGCCAGCAACGGGGGTTCTGAAAAACTGTTTTTT,CASNGGSEKLFF
.,.,TRBJ2-7,TRBV10-3,TGTGCCATCAGTGAGTCGGGGAGCAAGTCCTACGAGCAGTACTTC,CAISESGSKSYEQYF
.,.,TRBJ2-1,TRBV29-1,TGCAGCGTTGAAGGGCGGAACAATGAGCAGTTCTTC,CSVEGRNNEQFF
.,.,TRBJ2-3,TRBV6-2/TRBV6-3,TGTGCCAGCAGTTACGTCAGGGGGGCCCTAGATACGCAGTATTTT,CASSYVRGALDTQYF
TRBD2,.,TRBJ2-5,TRBV5-1,TGCGCCAGCAGCTTTAGCGGGGGGCCTCAAGAGACCCAGTACTTC,CASSFSGGPQETQYF
.,few,TRBJ1-4,TRBV29-1,TGCAGCGTTGTTGAGGAGGAAACTAATGAAAAACTGTTTTTT,CSVVEEETNEKLFF
.,.,TRBJ1-5,TRBV6-1,TGTGCCAGCAGTGAATCGCGGCAGATCAATCAGCCCCAGCATTTT,CASSESRQINQPQHF